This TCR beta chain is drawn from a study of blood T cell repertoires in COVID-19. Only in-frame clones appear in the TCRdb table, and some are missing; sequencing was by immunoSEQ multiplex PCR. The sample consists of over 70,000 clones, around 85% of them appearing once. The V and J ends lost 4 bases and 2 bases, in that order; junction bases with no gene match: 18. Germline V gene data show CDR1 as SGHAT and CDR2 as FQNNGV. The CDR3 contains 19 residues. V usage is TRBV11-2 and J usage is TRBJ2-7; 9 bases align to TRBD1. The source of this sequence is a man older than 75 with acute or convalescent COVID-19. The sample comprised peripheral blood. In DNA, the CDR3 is TGTGCCAGCAGCTCCCAACGGGACAGGGCCGGAAAGCTTCCCTACGAGCAGTACTTC. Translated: CASSSQRDRAGKLPYEQYF.